Below, 19 T cell receptor beta chains from the same sample are listed, as sequenced in a study of blood T cell repertoires in COVID-19. Using immunoSEQ multiplex PCR, the repertoire was profiled, and TCRdb retains in-frame clones only, with some absent. The repertoire holds about 220,000 clones, with more than 65% as singletons. The sample consisted of peripheral blood. Receptor source: an elderly woman with acute or convalescent COVID-19.

The J gene is TRBJ1-1, the V gene TRBV5-5; D uncertain. The CDR3 spans 13 residues. CDR1 and CDR2 (germline): SGHKS, YYEKEE (reference sequence). V gave up 2 bases and J gave up 1 base, with 6 bases separating them. The CDR3 loop reads CASSLTANTEAFF. In DNA form, the CDR3 reads TGTGCCAGCAGCTTAACAGCGAACACTGAAGCTTTCTTT.

This clone showed up just a few times. V usage is TRBV11-3 and J usage is TRBJ1-1; D is unclear. The germline CDR1 and CDR2 sequences are SGHNT and YENEEA. The CDR3 runs 14 residues. V was trimmed by 1 base and J by 0 bases, leaving 6 bases between them. In nucleotides, the CDR3 is TGTGCCAGCAGCTTAGGAGTAGTGAACACTGAAGCTTTCTTT. Its protein product is CASSLGVVNTEAFF. Complete variable domain (other parts from reference TRBV11-3 and TRBJ1-1): EAGVVQSPRYKIIEKKQPVAFWCNPISGHNTLYWYLQNLGQGPELLIRYENEEAVDDSQLPKDRFSAERLKGVDSTLKIQPAELGDSAVYLCASSLGVVNTEAFFGQGTRLTVV.

This clone was recorded once. The J gene is TRBJ2-7, the V gene TRBV6-5, with D hard to call. This CDR3 has 11 residues. V shed 6 bases and J shed 6 bases, with 9 bases lying between them. Germline CDR1 reads MNHEY; CDR2 reads SVGAGI. CDR3 in amino acids: CASRELGEQYF. CDR3 DNA: TGTGCCAGCAGGGAGCTGGGCGAGCAGTACTTC.

V is TRBV5-1 and J is TRBJ1-1; 8 bases fit TRBD1. The CDR3 sequence is 15 residues long. Germline lookup yields CDR1 SGHRS and CDR2 YFSETQ. V lost 5 bases and J lost 0; bases outside the gene matches: 6. CDR3 in amino acids: CASRTDRDLNTEAFF. The DNA for the CDR3 is TGCGCCAGCAGGACGGACAGGGACTTGAACACTGAAGCTTTCTTT.

This chain links TRBV9 with TRBJ2-3; a possible D gene is TRBD2 (5 bases). The CDR3 totals 13 residues. Deletions cut 4 bases from V and 8 bases from J, with 14 bases between. Germline CDR1 and CDR2: SGDLS and YYNGEE. CDR3 nucleotide sequence: TGTGCCAGCAGCCCCTCGGGGTGGGGTACGCAGTATTTT. Its translation is CASSPSGWGTQYF.

This clone was found once. The chain has TRBV5-1 and TRBJ2-1; TRBD2 is a possible D gene (6 bases). V was pared by 0 bases and J by 2 bases, with 12 bases between. Germline assignment: CDR1 SGHRS and CDR2 YFSETQ. The CDR3 is 16 amino acids. CDR3 loop: CASSLDLGGTYNEQFF. CDR3 nucleotides: TGCGCCAGCAGCTTGGATTTGGGGGGAACCTACAATGAGCAGTTCTTC.

The chain carries TRBV6-6 and TRBJ1-5; 8 bases fit TRBD1. This CDR3 spans 14 amino acids. Losses at the gene ends were 6 bases for V and 3 bases for J; bases not matched to a gene: 4. In germline, CDR1 is MNHNY, CDR2 SVGAGI (reference sequence). The CDR3 nucleotides read TGTGCCAGCAGCGGGGGACAGGACAATCAGCCCCAGCATTTT. It encodes CASSGGQDNQPQHF.

The chain has TRBV18 and TRBJ2-7; 8 nucleotides align to TRBD1. This CDR3 has 17 residues. Germline CDR1 is KGHSH and CDR2 is LQKENI. The V and J ends lost 4 bases and 6 bases, in that order; junction bases with no gene match: 17. DNA of the CDR3: TGTGCCAGCTCACGAATATTTACCGGGACAGGAGTGCGCGAGCAGTACTTC. It specifies CASSRIFTGTGVREQYF.

V and J are TRBV18 and TRBJ2-7; D is possibly TRBD2 (6 bases). V lost 6 bases to trimming and J lost 0 bases, with 12 bases between them. Germline V gene data show CDR1 as KGHSH and CDR2 as LQKENI. CDR3 size: 14 residues. CDR3 coding DNA: TGTGCCAGCTCGCCCGCGGGGCTCTCCTACGAGCAGTACTTC. This gives the protein CASSPAGLSYEQYF.

This clone was detected only a few times. This chain's CDR3 is CSAQTLGGTEAFF. DNA for the CDR3: TGCAGTGCACAGACCTTGGGAGGGACTGAAGCTTTCTTT. The chain links TRBV29-1 to TRBJ1-1; unclear D gene. From germline, CDR1 is SQVTM and CDR2 ANQGSEA. The CDR3 runs 13 residues.

The CDR3 nucleotides are TGTGCCAGCACGAGAGTACGGGCAGATACGCAGTATTTT. Residues: CASTRVRADTQYF. The genes are TRBV6-5 and TRBJ2-3; D gene ambiguous. The CDR3 length is 13 residues. With 7 bases removed from V and 4 bases from J, the gap between germline ends came to 12 bases. Germline CDR1 is MNHEY and CDR2 is SVGAGI.

The V call is TRBV7-6, the J call TRBJ2-7; D possibly corresponds to TRBD2 (6 bases). Trimming cost V 5 bases and J 0 bases, with 14 bases left between them. The CDR3 loop spans 15 amino acids. Per the germline V gene, CDR1 is SGHVS and CDR2 is FNYEAQ. The CDR3 loop reads CASSPLADPSYEQYF. The DNA for the CDR3 is TGTGCCAGCAGCCCCTTAGCGGACCCCTCCTACGAGCAGTACTTC.

This clone appeared once. CDR3 DNA: TGTGCCAGCAGGGCGGGACAGGGGATCGGACCCCTCCACTTT. It is translated as CASRAGQGIGPLHF. This chain links TRBV2 with TRBJ1-6; 10 bases align to TRBD1. The CDR3 totals 14 residues. J was trimmed by 12 bases and V by 6 bases; bases with no gene match: 8. The germline V gene has CDR1 SNHLY and CDR2 FYNNEI.

This clone was counted once. The V gene is TRBV19, the J gene TRBJ1-6; D is perhaps TRBD1 (6 bases). The germline V and J ends were trimmed by 6 bases and 1 base, with 13 bases remaining between them. The CDR3 runs 16 residues. CDR1 is LNHDA, CDR2 SQIVND, per germline (reference sequence). For the CDR3, the DNA is TGTGCCAGTAGGATGGACAGTGGGTCCTATAATTCACCCCTCCACTTT. The encoded protein is CASRMDSGSYNSPLHF.

The chain is built from TRBV6-5 and TRBJ2-2; D is possibly TRBD2 (5 bases). There are 14 residues in the CDR3. Germline assignment: CDR1 MNHEY and CDR2 SVGAGI. V was cut by 6 bases and J by 1 base, with 9 bases left in between. The CDR3 bases are TGTGCCAGCAGATGGACTGAGAACACCGGGGAGCTGTTTTTT. The encoded protein is CASRWTENTGELFF.

Only a few counts were recorded for this clone. This chain links TRBV18 with TRBJ2-1; tentative D call: TRBD1 (6 bases). From germline, CDR1 is KGHSH and CDR2 LQKENI. The length of the CDR3 is 12 residues. Trimming shortened V by 6 bases and J by 12 bases, and 15 bases separated the two germline ends. This CDR3 is CASSRSATGQFF. The CDR3, as DNA: TGTGCCAGCTCTCGAAGCGCGACAGGGCAGTTCTTC.

The chain recombines TRBV5-1 with TRBJ2-7; a weak D match, TRBD2 (6 bases). V was trimmed by 0 bases and J by 4 bases, leaving 14 bases between them. Germline lookup yields CDR1 SGHRS and CDR2 YFSETQ. This CDR3 contains 15 residues. The CDR3 DNA reads TGCGCCAGCAGCTTGGGGGGACTCTTGCGGTACGAGCAGTACTTC. Translated: CASSLGGLLRYEQYF.

The genes are TRBV2 and TRBJ1-2; the match to TRBD1 covers 8 bases. Per the germline V gene, CDR1 is SNHLY and CDR2 is FYNNEI. V lost 6 bases to trimming and J lost 7 bases; unmatched junction nucleotides: 7. This CDR3 is built from 13 residues. The chain's CDR3 is CASSSTGVAGYTF. The DNA of the CDR3 is TGTGCCAGCAGCTCGACAGGGGTGGCTGGCTACACCTTC.

V gene TRBV10-3 combines with J gene TRBJ1-5; perhaps TRBD1 as D (5 bases). V lost 2 bases and J 4 bases, leaving 12 bases between the germline ends. CDR3 length equals 15 residues. Germline CDR1 reads ENHRY; CDR2 reads SYGVKD. CDR3 sequence reads: CAISEGQGGNQPQHF. As DNA, the CDR3 is TGTGCCATCAGTGAGGGGCAGGGTGGAAATCAGCCCCAGCATTTT.